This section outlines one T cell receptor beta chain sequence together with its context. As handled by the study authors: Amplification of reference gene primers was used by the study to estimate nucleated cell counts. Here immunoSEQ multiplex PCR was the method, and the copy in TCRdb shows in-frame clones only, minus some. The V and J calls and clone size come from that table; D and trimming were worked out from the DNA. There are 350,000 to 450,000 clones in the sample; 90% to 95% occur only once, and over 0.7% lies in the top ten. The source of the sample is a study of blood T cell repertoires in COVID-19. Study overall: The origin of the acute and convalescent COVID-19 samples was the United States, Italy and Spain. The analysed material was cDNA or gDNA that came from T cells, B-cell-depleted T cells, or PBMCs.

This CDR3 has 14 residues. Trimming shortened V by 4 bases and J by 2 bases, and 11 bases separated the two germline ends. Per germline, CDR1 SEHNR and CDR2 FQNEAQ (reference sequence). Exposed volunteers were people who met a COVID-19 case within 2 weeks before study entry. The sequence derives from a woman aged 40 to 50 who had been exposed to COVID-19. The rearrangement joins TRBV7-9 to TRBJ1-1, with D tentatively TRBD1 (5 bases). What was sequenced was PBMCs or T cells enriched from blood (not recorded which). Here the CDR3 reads CASSSGLGNTEAFF. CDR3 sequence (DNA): TGTGCCAGCAGCTCGGGACTCGGAAACACTGAAGCTTTCTTT.